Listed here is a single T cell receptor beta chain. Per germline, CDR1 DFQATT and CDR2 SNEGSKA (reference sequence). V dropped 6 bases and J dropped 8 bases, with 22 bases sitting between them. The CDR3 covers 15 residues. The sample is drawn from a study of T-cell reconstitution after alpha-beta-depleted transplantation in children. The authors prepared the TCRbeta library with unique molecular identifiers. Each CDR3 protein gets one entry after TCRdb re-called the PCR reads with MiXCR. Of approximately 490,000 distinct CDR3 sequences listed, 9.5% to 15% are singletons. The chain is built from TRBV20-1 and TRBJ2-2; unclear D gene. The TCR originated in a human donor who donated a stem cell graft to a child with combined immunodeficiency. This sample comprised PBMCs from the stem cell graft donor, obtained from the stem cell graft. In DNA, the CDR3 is TGCAGTGCCCTCATCCCGACACCTCTGGGGGGGGAGCTGTTTTTT. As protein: CSALIPTPLGGELFF.